This passage covers 15 T cell receptor beta chains from one sample sequenced in a study of identical twins. TCRdb analysed the 5' RACE reads with MiXCR anew, one entry per CDR3 protein. Of 1.5 million or so distinct CDR3 sequences listed, about 31% are singletons. Sequencing used cord blood. These receptors were obtained from a newborn girl in good health.

This clonotype was counted a few times. The rearrangement links TRBV7-9 to TRBJ2-7; perhaps TRBD1 as D (5 bases). Germline V lookup: CDR1 SEHNR, CDR2 FQNEAQ (reference sequence). V was clipped by 7 bases and J by 1 base, with 11 bases between them. The CDR3 runs 13 residues. DNA for the CDR3: TGTGCCAGCATGGCGACAGCTTCCTACGAGCAGTACTTC. This codes for CASMATASYEQYF.

This clonotype came up a few times. The V and J genes are TRBV20-1 and TRBJ1-1, with D uncertain. This CDR3 is 12 amino acids long. V was clipped by 2 bases and J by 1 base, with 5 bases between them. The germline CDR1 and CDR2 sequences are DFQATT and SNEGSKA (reference sequence). CDR3: CSARRANTEAFF. Written as DNA, the CDR3 is TGCAGTGCTAGACGGGCGAACACTGAAGCTTTCTTT.

The chain is built from TRBV24-1 and TRBJ2-1; a weak D match, TRBD1 (6 bases). In germline, CDR1 is KGHDR, CDR2 SFDVKD. V lost 4 bases and J lost 0, with 18 bases in between. The CDR3 spans 18 residues. CDR3 sequence: CATSDTSQGLGSYNEQFF. The CDR3 bases are TGTGCCACCAGTGACACATCACAGGGTCTGGGCTCCTACAATGAGCAGTTCTTC.

This clonotype was detected a few times. One end of the junction does not line up with germline, which may come from a read error. The chain links TRBV4-1 to TRBJ2-1; 7 bases line up with TRBD2. This CDR3 comprises 17 residues. Germline-derived CDR1 and CDR2 are MGHRA and YSYEKL. CDR3 in amino acids: CATSGTSAFSSYNEQFF. The CDR3 DNA reads as TGCGCCACCAGCGGAACTAGCGCCTTTAGCTCCTACAATGAGCAGTTCTTC.

The J gene is TRBJ2-1, the V gene TRBV6-2 or TRBV6-3; tentative D call: TRBD2 (6 bases). Trimming cost V 4 bases and J 15 bases, with 19 bases left between them. CDR1 is MNHEY, CDR2 SVGEGT, per germline. CDR3 size: 13 residues. The CDR3 protein is CASSCGYQTSRFF. The DNA for the CDR3 is TGTGCCAGCAGTTGTGGATACCAGACTAGTCGGTTCTTC.

Comment on this clonotype: The junction differs from germline at one of its ends, possibly a read error. The chain joins TRBV3-1 to TRBJ2-3; 10 positions agree with TRBD1. The germline V gene has CDR1 LGHDT and CDR2 YNNKEL (reference sequence). This CDR3 spans 19 amino acids. The CDR3 nucleotides are TGTGCCGGCAGCCCACAACAATCCCGACAGGGGGCGCTTAGGGATACGCAGTATTTT. Translated, it gives CAGSPQQSRQGALRDTQYF.

The sample holds a few counts of this clonotype. The chain uses TRBV6-6 and TRBJ1-1, with TRBD1 matching 7 bases. V trimming: 5 bases; J trimming: 4 bases; junction bases outside the gene matches: 7. CDR1 is MNHNY and CDR2 is SVGAGI in the germline V gene (reference sequence). This CDR3 contains 14 residues. CDR3 in amino acids: CASSHQRQGTEAFF. The CDR3 DNA reads as TGTGCCAGCAGTCACCAACGACAGGGCACTGAAGCTTTCTTT.

This clonotype was seen at least ten times. The rearrangement links TRBV10-1 to TRBJ2-7; perhaps TRBD1 as D (5 bases). CDR3 size: 11 residues. The germline gives CDR1 WNHNN, CDR2 SYGVQD (reference sequence). The V end was cut by 3 bases, the J end by 5 bases, with 5 bases between. In DNA form, the CDR3 reads TGCGCCAGCAGTGAACAGGACGAGCAGTACTTC. Protein: CASSEQDEQYF.

CDR3 nucleotide sequence: TGCAGTGCTAGTCAGGGGGCAAGCTCCTATAATTCACCCCTCCACTTT. The encoded protein is CSASQGASSYNSPLHF. V is TRBV20-1 and J is TRBJ1-6; 8 nucleotides align to TRBD1. In germline, CDR1 is DFQATT, CDR2 SNEGSKA (reference sequence). The CDR3 sequence is 16 residues long. V shed 3 bases and J 0 bases; nucleotides not matched to a gene: 4.

This clonotype has more than one count but fewer than ten. The chain carries TRBV6-1 and TRBJ2-1, with D uncertain. The V and J ends lost 1 base and 9 bases respectively, with 7 bases between them. The CDR3 runs to 12 residues. Germline assignment: CDR1 MNHNS and CDR2 SASEGT. This CDR3 reads CASSEGWGEQFF. CDR3 DNA: TGTGCCAGCAGTGAAGGGTGGGGTGAGCAGTTCTTC.

Note on this clonotype: This sequence may be a read error, since a much larger clone differs from it by one base. V is TRBV7-9 and J is TRBJ1-2; no reliable D call. The CDR3 extends over 16 amino acids. The germline V gene has CDR1 SEHNR and CDR2 FQNEAQ (reference sequence). The V gene lost 0 bases and the J gene lost 4 bases, with 15 bases spanning the gap. This CDR3 is CASSLALGYRVYGYTF. In DNA form, the CDR3 reads TGTGCCAGCAGCTTAGCTCTTGGGTACAGAGTCTATGGCTACACCTTC.

This clonotype was counted a few times. This chain uses TRBV7-2 with TRBJ1-6; no firm D call. Germline V gene lookup returns CDR1 SGHTA and CDR2 FQGNSA. CDR3 length equals 14 residues. The V end lost 1 base, the J end lost 9 bases, and 10 bases lay between the germline ends. The CDR3 spells CASSLVGNSSPLHF. DNA of the CDR3: TGTGCCAGCAGCTTAGTAGGGAACAGTTCACCCCTCCACTTT.

About this clonotype: One junction end disagrees with the germline gene, perhaps due to a read error. V usage is TRBV6-1 and J usage is TRBJ2-7; D is unresolved. Per the germline V gene, CDR1 is MNHNS and CDR2 is SASEGT. The CDR3 contains 12 residues. The CDR3 reads CVSSEVHDEQYF. Here the CDR3 DNA reads TGTGTCAGCAGTGAAGTCCATGACGAGCAGTACTTC.

This clonotype was recorded a few times. This chain uses TRBV28 with TRBJ2-4; 15 bases are a match to TRBD2. The CDR3 contains 21 residues. V lost 3 bases, J lost 0 bases, and 12 bases stayed unmatched. Germline-derived CDR1 and CDR2 are MDHEN and SYDVKM. This CDR3 reads CASSFHPGLAGGPLAKNIQYF. CDR3 nucleotides: TGTGCCAGCAGTTTCCACCCGGGACTAGCGGGAGGCCCTCTAGCCAAAAACATTCAGTACTTC.

This clonotype was detected ten times or more. The rearrangement links TRBV6-5 to TRBJ1-6, with no clear D. Germline CDR1 is MNHEY and CDR2 is SVGAGI. Trimming left V 2 bases short and J 7 bases short, with 3 bases between. CDR3 length: 12 residues. The DNA of the CDR3 is TGTGCCAGCAGTTACGCGAATTCACCCCTCCACTTT. Its translation: CASSYANSPLHF.